This record covers a single T cell receptor (beta chain). Its target antigen remains unknown. No base quality values were provided; no much bigger clone lies one nucleotide off. The data derive from a study of T cell changes during pregnancy in multiple sclerosis (dated 2019 in TCRdb). Notes on the research overall: Changes in the T cell repertoire over the course of pregnancy were examined in this study in women with multiple sclerosis.

The library relied on the immunoSEQ multiplex PCR assay. As stored in TCRdb, this immuneACCESS dataset retains in-frame rearrangements with V and J assigned. A fraction of the clones does not appear; measured against another copy, unresolved V genes explain less than half of the discrepancy, and the remainder lacks a known reason. This sample gives tens of thousands of clones in total; roughly 92% of them show up just once. The ten top clones hold 2% of the sample. Sequences PRHDT (CDR1) and FYEKMQ (CDR2) are obtained from the germline V gene (reference sequence). From the cysteine through the phenylalanine, the CDR3 covers 15 amino acids. Here the CDR3 DNA is all that survives: 45 bases in frame from base 1. V is reduced by 2 bases and J by 5 bases, leaving a spacing of 12 bases between them.

The clonotype comes from a female donor with multiple sclerosis, enrolled in a pregnancy study. The receptor chain draws on TRBV13 and TRBJ2-2; possibly the D gene is TRBD2, per 6 matching bases. The sample was peripheral blood, taken in the second trimester of pregnancy. At the DNA level, the sequence is TGTGCCAGCAGCTTACGATTAGCGGTAACCGGGGAGCTGTTTTTT. It translates as CASSLRLAVTGELFF.